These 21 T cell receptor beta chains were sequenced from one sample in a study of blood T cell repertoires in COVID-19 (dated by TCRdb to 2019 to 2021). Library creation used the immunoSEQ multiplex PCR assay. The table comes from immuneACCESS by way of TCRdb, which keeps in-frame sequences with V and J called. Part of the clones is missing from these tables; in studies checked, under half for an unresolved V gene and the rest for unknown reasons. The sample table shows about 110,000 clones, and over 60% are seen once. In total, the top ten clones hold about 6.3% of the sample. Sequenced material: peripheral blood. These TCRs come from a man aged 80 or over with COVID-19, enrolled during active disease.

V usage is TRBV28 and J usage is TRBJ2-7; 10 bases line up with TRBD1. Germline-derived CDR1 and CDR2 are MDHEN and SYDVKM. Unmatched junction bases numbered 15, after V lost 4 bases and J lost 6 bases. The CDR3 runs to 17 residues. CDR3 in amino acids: CASSSMGPIRTGGEQYF. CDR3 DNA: TGTGCCAGCAGTTCAATGGGGCCTATTCGGACAGGGGGCGAGCAGTACTTC.

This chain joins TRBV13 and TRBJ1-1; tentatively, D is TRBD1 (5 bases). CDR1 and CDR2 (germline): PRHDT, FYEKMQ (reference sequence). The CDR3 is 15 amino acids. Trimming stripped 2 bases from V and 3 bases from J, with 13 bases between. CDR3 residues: CASSLQGGRDTEAFF. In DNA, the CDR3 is TGTGCCAGCAGCTTACAGGGAGGGCGGGACACTGAAGCTTTCTTT.

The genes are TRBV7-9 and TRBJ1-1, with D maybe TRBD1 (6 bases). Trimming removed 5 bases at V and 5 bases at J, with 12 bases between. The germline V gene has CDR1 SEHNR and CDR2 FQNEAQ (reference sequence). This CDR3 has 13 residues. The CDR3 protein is CASSPTGLTEAFF. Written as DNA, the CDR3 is TGTGCCAGCAGCCCCACAGGGCTAACTGAAGCTTTCTTT.

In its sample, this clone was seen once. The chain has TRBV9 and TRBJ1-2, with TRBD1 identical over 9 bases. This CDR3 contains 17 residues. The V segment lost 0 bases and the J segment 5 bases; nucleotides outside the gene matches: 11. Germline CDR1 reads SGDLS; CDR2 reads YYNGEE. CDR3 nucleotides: TGTGCCAGCAGCGTAGACCAGGGACAGGGTGGTCATTATGGCTACACCTTC. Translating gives CASSVDQGQGGHYGYTF.

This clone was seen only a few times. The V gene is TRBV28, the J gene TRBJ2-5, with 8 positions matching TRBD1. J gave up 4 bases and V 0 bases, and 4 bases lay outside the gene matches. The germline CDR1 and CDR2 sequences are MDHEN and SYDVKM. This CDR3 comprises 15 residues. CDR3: CASSLWQGAGETQYF. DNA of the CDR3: TGTGCCAGCAGTTTATGGCAGGGGGCTGGAGAGACCCAGTACTTC. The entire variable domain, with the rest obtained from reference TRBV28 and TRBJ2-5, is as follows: DVKVTQSSRYLVKRTGEKVFLECVQDMDHENMFWYRQDPGLGLRLIYFSYDVKMKEKGDIPEGYSVSREKKERFSLILESASTNQTSMYLCASSLWQGAGETQYFGPGTRLLVL.

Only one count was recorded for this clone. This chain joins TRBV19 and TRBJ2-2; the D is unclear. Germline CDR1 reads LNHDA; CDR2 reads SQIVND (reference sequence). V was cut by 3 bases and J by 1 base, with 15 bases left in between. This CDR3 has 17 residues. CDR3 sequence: CASSIFGQLMNTGELFF. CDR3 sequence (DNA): TGTGCCAGTAGTATTTTTGGGCAGCTAATGAACACCGGGGAGCTGTTTTTT.

The CDR3 protein is CASSLVAGGNNEQFF. The CDR3 bases are TGTGCCAGCAGCTTGGTGGCGGGAGGAAACAATGAGCAGTTCTTC. This chain joins TRBV5-4 and TRBJ2-1, with 8 bases lining up with TRBD2. Germline-derived CDR1 and CDR2 are SGHNT and YYREEE (reference sequence). The CDR3 is 15 residues long. Unmatched junction bases numbered 4, after V lost 0 bases and J lost 5 bases.

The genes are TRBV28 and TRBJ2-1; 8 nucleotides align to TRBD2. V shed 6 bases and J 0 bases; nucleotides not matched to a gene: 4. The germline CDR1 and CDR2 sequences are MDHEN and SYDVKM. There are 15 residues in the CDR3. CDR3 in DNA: TGTGCCAGCAGAACTAGCGGCTACTCCTACAATGAGCAGTTCTTC. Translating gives CASRTSGYSYNEQFF.

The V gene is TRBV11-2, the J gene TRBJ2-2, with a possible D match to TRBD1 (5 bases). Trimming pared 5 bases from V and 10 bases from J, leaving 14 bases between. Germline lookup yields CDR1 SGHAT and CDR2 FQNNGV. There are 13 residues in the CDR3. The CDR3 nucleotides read TGTGCCAGCAGCCGCAGTCTACAGGCGGAGCTGTTTTTT. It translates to CASSRSLQAELFF. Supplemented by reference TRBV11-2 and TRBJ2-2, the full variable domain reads EAGVAQSPRYKIIEKRQSVAFWCNPISGHATLYWYQQILGQGPKLLIQFQNNGVVDDSQLPKDRFSAERLKGVDSTLKIQPAKLEDSAVYLCASSRSLQAELFFGEGSRLTVL.

The chain's CDR3 is CASSIDGTSGTSSTDTQYF. The CDR3 DNA follows: TGTGCCAGTAGTATAGATGGGACTAGCGGGACTTCTAGCACAGATACGCAGTATTTT. V gene TRBV19 combines with J gene TRBJ2-3, with 13 bases that match TRBD2. CDR3 length: 19 residues. Germline trimming cut 0 bases from V and 0 bases from J; bases unmatched to any gene: 6. The germline V gene has CDR1 LNHDA and CDR2 SQIVND (reference sequence).

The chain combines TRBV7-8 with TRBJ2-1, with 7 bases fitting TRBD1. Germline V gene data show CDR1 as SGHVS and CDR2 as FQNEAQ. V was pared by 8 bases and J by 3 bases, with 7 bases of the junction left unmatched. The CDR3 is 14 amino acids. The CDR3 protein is CASYYRGLYNEQFF. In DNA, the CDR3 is TGTGCCAGCTATTACAGGGGCCTCTACAATGAGCAGTTCTTC.

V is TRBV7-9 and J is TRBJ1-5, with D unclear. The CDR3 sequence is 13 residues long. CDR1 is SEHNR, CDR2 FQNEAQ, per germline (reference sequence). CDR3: CAGTESSDQPQHF. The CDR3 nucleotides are TGTGCGGGCACTGAATCTTCGGATCAGCCCCAGCATTTT.

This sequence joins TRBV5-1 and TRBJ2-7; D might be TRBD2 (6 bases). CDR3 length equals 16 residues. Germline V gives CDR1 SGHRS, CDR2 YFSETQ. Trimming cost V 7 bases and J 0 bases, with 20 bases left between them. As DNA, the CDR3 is TGCGCCAGCTGTTCTACCGGGACTTCTTGCTCCTACGAGCAGTACTTC. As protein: CASCSTGTSCSYEQYF. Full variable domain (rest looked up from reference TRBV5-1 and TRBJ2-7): KAGVTQTPRYLIKTRGQQVTLSCSPISGHRSVSWYQQTPGQGLQFLFEYFSETQRNKGNFPGRFSGRQFSNSRSEMNVSTLELGDSALYLCASCSTGTSCSYEQYFGPGTRLTVT.

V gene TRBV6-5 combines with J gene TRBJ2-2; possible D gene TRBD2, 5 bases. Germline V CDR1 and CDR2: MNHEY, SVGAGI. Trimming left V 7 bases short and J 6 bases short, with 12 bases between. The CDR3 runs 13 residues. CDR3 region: CASTDGNSGELFF. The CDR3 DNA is TGTGCCAGCACCGACGGGAATTCCGGGGAGCTGTTTTTT.

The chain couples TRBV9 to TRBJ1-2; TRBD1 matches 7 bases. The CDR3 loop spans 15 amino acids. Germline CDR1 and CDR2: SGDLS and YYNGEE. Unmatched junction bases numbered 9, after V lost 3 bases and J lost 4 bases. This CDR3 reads CASSGLTGTFYGYTF. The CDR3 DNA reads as TGTGCCAGCAGCGGACTGACAGGGACCTTCTATGGCTACACCTTC.

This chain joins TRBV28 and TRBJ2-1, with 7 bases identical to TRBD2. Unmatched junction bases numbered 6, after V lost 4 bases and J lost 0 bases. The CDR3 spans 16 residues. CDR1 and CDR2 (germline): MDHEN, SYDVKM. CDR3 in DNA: TGTGCCAGCAGTTCCCTCCTAGCGGTCTCCTACAATGAGCAGTTCTTC. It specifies CASSSLLAVSYNEQFF.

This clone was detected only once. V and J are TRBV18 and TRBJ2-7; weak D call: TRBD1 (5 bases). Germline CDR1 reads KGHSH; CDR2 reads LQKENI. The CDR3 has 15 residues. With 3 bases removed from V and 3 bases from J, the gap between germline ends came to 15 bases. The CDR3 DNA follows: TGTGCCAGCTCACCTTTCAGGGCCGACGGCTACGAGCAGTACTTC. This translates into CASSPFRADGYEQYF.

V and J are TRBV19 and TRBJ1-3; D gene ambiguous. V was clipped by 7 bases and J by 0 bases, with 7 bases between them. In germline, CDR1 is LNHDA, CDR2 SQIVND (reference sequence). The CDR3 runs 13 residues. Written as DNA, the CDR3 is TGTGCCAGTAAGTCCAGCTCTGGAAACACCATATATTTT. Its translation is CASKSSSGNTIYF.

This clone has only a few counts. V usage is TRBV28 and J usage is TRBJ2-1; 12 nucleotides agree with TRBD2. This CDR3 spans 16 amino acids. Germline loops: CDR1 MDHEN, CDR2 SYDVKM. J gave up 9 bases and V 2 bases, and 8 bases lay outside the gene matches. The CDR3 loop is CASSLPSSGRAGEQFF. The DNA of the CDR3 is TGTGCCAGCAGTTTACCTTCTAGCGGGAGGGCGGGTGAGCAGTTCTTC. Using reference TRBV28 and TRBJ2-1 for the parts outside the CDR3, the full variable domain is DVKVTQSSRYLVKRTGEKVFLECVQDMDHENMFWYRQDPGLGLRLIYFSYDVKMKEKGDIPEGYSVSREKKERFSLILESASTNQTSMYLCASSLPSSGRAGEQFFGPGTRLTVL.

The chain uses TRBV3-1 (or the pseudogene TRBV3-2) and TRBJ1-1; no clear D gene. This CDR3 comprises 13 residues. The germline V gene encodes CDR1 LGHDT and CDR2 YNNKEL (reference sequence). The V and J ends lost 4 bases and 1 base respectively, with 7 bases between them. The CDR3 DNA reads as TGTGCCAGCAGCCCCCTCAGGAACACTGAAGCTTTCTTT. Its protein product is CASSPLRNTEAFF.

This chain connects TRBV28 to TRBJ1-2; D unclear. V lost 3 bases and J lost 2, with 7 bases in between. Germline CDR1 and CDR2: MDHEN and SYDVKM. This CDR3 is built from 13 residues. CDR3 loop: CASSLVQNYGYTF. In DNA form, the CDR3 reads TGTGCCAGCAGTTTGGTACAGAACTATGGCTACACCTTC.